This T cell receptor beta chain was captured by sequencing in a study of T cell responses to AZD1222 COVID-19 vaccine. The data were produced by immunoSEQ multiplex PCR, yet TCRdb's version contains in-frame clones alone and is incomplete. The table lists 150,000 to 200,000 clones, approximately 86% of them singletons, with 9.5% to 13% in the top ten. General study results and limits: Nearly half of the spike-specific TCRs reportedly recognize variant regions that carry no mutations. Clonal diversity may have been underestimated, and the donors were mostly white British, with more females than males. The study identified only six AZD1222 recipients as seropositive at baseline.

Concerning this clone: The antigen remains unidentified.

This sequence was found in an adult who received the AZD1222 COVID-19 vaccine. This specimen was peripheral blood, taken 28 days after the second AZD1222 dose.

This CDR3 is CATFEPLAHEQYF. CDR3 DNA: TGTGCCACCTTCGAACCACTAGCCCACGAGCAGTACTTC. The chain joins TRBV6-5 to TRBJ2-7; TRBD2 might be the D (6 bases). The CDR3 consists of 13 residues. Deletions cut 10 bases from V and 5 bases from J, with 18 bases between. Germline CDR1 reads MNHEY; CDR2 reads SVGAGI.